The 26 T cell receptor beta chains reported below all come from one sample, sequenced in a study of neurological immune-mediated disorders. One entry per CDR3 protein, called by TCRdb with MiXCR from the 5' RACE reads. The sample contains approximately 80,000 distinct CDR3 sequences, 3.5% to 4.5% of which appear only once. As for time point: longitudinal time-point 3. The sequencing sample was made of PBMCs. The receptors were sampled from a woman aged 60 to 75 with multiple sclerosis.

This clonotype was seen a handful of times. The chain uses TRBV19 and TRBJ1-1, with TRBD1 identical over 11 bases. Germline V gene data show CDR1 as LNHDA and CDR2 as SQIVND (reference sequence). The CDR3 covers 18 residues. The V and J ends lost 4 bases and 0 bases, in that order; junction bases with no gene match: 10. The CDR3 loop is CASSTLPGQGVLNTEAFF. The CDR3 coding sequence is TGTGCCAGTAGTACCCTCCCGGGACAGGGGGTCCTGAACACTGAAGCTTTCTTT.

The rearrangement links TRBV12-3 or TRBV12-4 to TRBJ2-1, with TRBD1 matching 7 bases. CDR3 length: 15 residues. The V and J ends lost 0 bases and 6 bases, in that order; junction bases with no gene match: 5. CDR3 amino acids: CASSLAGGGPNEQFF. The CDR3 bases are TGTGCCAGCAGTTTAGCAGGGGGCGGCCCCAATGAGCAGTTCTTC.

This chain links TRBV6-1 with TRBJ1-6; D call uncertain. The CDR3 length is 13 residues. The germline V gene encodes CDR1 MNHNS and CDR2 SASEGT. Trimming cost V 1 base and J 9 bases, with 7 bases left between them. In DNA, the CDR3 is TGTGCCAGCAGTGAAGGGGCGTCTTCACCCCTCCACTTT. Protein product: CASSEGASSPLHF.

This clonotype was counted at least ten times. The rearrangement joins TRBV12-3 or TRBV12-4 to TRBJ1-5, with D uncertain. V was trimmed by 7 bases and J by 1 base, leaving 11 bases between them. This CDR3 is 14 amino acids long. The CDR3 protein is CASTPGWSNQPQHF. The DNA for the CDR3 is TGTGCCAGCACCCCGGGTTGGAGCAATCAGCCCCAGCATTTT.

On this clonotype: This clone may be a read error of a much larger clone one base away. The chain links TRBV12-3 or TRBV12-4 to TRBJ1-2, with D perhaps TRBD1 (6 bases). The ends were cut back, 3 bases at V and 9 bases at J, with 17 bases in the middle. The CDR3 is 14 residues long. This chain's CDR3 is CASSFGQGMYCYTF. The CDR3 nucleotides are TGTGCCAGCAGTTTCGGTCAGGGGATGTATTGCTACACCTTC.

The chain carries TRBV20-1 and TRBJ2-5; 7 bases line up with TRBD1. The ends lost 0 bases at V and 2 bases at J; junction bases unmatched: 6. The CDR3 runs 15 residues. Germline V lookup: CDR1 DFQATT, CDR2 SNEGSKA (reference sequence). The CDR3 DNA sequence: TGCAGTGCTAGAGATGGACAGGTCCCTCAAGAGACCCAGTACTTC. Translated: CSARDGQVPQETQYF.

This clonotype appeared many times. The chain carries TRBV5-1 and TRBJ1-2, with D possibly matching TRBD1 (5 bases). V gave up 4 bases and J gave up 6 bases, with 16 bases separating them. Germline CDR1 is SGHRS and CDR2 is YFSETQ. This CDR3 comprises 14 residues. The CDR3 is CASSEGPVENGYTF. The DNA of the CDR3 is TGCGCCAGCAGCGAGGGACCGGTAGAAAATGGCTACACCTTC.

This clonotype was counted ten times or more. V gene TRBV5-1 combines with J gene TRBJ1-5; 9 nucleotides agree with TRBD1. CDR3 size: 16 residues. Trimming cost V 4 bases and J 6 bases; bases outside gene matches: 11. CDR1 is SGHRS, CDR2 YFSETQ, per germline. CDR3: CASSPSGTGLGQPQHF. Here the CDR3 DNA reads TGCGCCAGCAGCCCATCCGGGACAGGGCTCGGTCAGCCCCAGCATTTT.

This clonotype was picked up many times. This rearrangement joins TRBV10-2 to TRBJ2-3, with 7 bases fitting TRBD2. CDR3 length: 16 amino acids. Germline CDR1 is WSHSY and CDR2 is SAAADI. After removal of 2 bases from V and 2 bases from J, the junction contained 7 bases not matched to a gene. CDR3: CASSEPAGEYTDTQYF. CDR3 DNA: TGCGCCAGCAGTGAGCCGGCGGGGGAGTACACAGATACGCAGTATTTT.

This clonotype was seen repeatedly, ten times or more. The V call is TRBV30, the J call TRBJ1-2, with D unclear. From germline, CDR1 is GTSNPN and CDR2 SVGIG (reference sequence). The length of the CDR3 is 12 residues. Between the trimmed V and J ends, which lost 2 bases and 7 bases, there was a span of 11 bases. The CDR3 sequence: CAWSREGAGYTF. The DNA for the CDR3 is TGTGCCTGGAGTCGAGAGGGCGCTGGCTACACCTTC.

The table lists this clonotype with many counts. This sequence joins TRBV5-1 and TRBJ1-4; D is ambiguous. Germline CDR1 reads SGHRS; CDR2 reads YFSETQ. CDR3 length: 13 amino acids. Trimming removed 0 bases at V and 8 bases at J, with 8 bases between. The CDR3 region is CASSLVAEEKLFF. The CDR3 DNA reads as TGCGCCAGCAGCTTGGTGGCGGAGGAAAAACTGTTTTTT.

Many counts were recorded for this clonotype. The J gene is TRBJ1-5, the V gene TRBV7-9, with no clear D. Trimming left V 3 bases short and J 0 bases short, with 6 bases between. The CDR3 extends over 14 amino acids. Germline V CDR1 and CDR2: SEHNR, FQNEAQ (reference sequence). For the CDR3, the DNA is TGTGCCAGCAGCTTTTCCGATAGCAATCAGCCCCAGCATTTT. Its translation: CASSFSDSNQPQHF.

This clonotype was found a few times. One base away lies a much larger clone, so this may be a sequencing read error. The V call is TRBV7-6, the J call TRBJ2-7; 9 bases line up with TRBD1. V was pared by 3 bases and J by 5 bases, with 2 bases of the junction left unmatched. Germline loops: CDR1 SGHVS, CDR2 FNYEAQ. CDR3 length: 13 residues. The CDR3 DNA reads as TGTGCCAGCAGCTTTACAGGGGGCAACGAGCAGTACTTC. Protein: CASSFTGGNEQYF.

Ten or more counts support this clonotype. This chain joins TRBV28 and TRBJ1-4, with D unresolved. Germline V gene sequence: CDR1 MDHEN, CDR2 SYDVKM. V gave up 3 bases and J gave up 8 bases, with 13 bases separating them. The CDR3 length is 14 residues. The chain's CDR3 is CASSFRGTWEKLFF. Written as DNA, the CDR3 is TGTGCCAGCAGTTTTCGTGGCACCTGGGAAAAACTGTTTTTT.

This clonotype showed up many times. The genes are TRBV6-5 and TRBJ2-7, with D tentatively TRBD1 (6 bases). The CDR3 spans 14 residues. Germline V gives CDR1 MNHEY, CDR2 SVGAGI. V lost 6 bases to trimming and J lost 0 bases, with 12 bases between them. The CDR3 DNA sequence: TGTGCCAGCAGCCTAACGGACAGCTCCTACGAGCAGTACTTC. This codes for CASSLTDSSYEQYF.

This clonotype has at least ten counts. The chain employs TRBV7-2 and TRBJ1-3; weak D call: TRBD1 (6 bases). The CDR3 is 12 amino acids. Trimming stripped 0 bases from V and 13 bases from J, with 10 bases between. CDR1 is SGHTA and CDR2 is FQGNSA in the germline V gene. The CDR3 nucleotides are TGTGCCAGCAGCTTAGCGCTCCAGGGGATATATTTT. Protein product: CASSLALQGIYF. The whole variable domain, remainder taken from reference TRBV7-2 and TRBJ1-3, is GAGVSQSPSNKVTEKGKDVELRCDPISGHTALYWYRQSLGQGLEFLIYFQGNSAPDKSGLPSDRFSAERTGGSVSTLTIQRTQQEDSAVYLCASSLALQGIYFGEGSWLTVV.

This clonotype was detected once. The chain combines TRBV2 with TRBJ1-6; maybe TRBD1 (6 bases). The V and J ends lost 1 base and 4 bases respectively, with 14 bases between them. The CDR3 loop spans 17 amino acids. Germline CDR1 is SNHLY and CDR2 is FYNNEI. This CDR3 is CASSEGRGLLYNSPLHF. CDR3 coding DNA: TGTGCCAGCAGTGAAGGGCGGGGGCTTCTATATAATTCACCCCTCCACTTT.

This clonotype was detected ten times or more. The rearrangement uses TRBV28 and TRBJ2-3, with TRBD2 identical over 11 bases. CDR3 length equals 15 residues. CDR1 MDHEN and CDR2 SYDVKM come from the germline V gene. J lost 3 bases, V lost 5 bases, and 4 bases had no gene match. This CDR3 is CASSPTSGITDTQYF. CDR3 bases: TGTGCCAGCAGTCCGACTAGCGGGATTACAGATACGCAGTATTTT.

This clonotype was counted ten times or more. CDR3 protein: CASSLVAGAYNEQFF. The CDR3 DNA sequence: TGCGCCAGCAGCTTGGTAGCGGGGGCCTACAATGAGCAGTTCTTC. V and J are TRBV5-1 and TRBJ2-1, with 9 bases matching TRBD2. The CDR3 is 15 residues long. J was trimmed by 2 bases and V by 0 bases; bases with no gene match: 0. Germline V gene lookup returns CDR1 SGHRS and CDR2 YFSETQ.

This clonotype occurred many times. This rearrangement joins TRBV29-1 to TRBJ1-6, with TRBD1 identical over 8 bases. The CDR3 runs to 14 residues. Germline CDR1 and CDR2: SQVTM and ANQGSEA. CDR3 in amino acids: CRAPQGAHNSPLHF. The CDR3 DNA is TGCAGGGCTCCTCAGGGGGCCCATAATTCACCCCTCCACTTT.

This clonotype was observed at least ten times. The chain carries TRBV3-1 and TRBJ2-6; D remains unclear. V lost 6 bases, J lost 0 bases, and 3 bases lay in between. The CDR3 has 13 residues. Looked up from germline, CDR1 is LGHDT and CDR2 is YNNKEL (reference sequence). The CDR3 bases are TGTGCCAGCAGGGACTCTGGGGCCAACGTCCTGACTTTC. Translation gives CASRDSGANVLTF.

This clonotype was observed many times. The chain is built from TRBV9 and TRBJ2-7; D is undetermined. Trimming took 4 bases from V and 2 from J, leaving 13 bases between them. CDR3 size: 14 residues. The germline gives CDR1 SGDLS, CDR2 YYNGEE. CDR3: CASSPRYATYEQYF. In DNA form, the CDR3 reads TGTGCCAGCAGCCCAAGGTACGCCACCTACGAGCAGTACTTC.

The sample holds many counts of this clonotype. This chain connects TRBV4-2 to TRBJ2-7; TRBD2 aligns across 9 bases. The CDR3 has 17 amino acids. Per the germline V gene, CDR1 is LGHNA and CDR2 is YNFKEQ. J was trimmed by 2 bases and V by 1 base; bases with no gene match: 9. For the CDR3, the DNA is TGTGCCAGCAGCCAAGTCCCTGGGGGCGGGGGGGCCTACGAGCAGTACTTC. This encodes CASSQVPGGGGAYEQYF.

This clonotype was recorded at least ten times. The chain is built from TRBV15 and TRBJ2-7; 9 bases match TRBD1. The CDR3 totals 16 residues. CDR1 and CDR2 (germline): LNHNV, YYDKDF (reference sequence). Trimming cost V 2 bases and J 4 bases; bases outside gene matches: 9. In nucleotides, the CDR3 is TGTGCCACCAGCAGATCCAAGACAGGGACAGGGTACGAGCAGTACTTC. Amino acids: CATSRSKTGTGYEQYF.

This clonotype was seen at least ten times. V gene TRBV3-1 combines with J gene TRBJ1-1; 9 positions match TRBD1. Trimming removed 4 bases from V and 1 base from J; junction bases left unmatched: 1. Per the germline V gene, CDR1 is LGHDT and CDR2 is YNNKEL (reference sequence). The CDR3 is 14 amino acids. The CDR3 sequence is CASSPGQGNTEAFF. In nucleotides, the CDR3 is TGTGCCAGCAGCCCGGGACAGGGGAACACTGAAGCTTTCTTT. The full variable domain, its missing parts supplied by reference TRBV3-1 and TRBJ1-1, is DTAVSQTPKYLVTQMGNDKSIKCEQNLGHDTMYWYKQDSKKFLKIMFSYNNKELIINETVPNRFSPKSPDKAHLNLHINSLELGDSAVYFCASSPGQGNTEAFFGQGTRLTVV.

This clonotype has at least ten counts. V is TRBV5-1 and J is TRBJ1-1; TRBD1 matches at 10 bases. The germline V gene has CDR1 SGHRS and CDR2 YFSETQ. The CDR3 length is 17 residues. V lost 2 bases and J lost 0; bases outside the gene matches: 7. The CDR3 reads CASSLGTGAVLNTEAFF. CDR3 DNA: TGCGCCAGCAGCTTAGGGACAGGGGCTGTCCTGAACACTGAAGCTTTCTTT.